One sample yielded the 31 T cell receptor beta chains listed below, sequenced in a study of T cell responses to AZD1222 COVID-19 vaccine. The repertoire was sequenced with immunoSEQ multiplex PCR; TCRdb's copy has only in-frame clones and lacks some. Here the sample spans roughly 130,000 clones, more than 85% being singletons. The sample consisted of peripheral blood, taken on day 0 of AZD1222 vaccination. The receptor set was obtained from an adult in good health.

The chain is built from TRBV14 and TRBJ1-1, with TRBD1 matching 8 bases. Germline CDR1 SGHDN, CDR2 FVKESK. The CDR3 length is 15 residues. Trimming removed 2 bases from V and 6 bases from J; junction bases left unmatched: 8. The CDR3 sequence is CASSQWGQEWSEAFF. In nucleotides, the CDR3 is TGTGCCAGCAGCCAATGGGGACAGGAATGGTCTGAAGCTTTCTTT.

The gene calls are TRBV5-4 and TRBJ1-5, with no clear D. Per germline, CDR1 SGHNT and CDR2 YYREEE (reference sequence). V was trimmed by 1 base and J by 3 bases, leaving 8 bases between them. The CDR3 totals 14 residues. The CDR3 nucleotides are TGTGCCAGCAGCTTGTACGACACCAATCAGCCCCAGCATTTT. Amino acids: CASSLYDTNQPQHF.

The CDR3 spells CASSLGTLQGNQPQHF. DNA for the CDR3: TGCGCCAGCAGCTTGGGTACTCTCCAAGGCAATCAGCCCCAGCATTTT. The rearrangement uses TRBV5-1 and TRBJ1-5; the D is unclear. The CDR3 is made up of 16 amino acids. The germline V gene has CDR1 SGHRS and CDR2 YFSETQ. The V and J ends lost 0 bases and 2 bases respectively, with 12 bases between them.

The V call is TRBV29-1, the J call TRBJ2-5; D perhaps matches TRBD1 (5 bases). CDR3 size: 12 residues. V dropped 3 bases and J dropped 5 bases, with 10 bases sitting between them. Germline V gives CDR1 SQVTM, CDR2 ANQGSEA. CDR3 DNA: TGCAGCGTTGAGGGGCAGTCGGAGACCCAGTACTTC. This codes for CSVEGQSETQYF.

The V gene is TRBV12-3 or TRBV12-4, the J gene TRBJ2-7; D might be TRBD2 (6 bases). This CDR3 comprises 13 residues. V lost 2 bases and J 4 bases, leaving 9 bases between the germline ends. The CDR3 bases are TGTGCCAGCAGTTTAATGGGAGGATACGAGCAGTACTTC. Protein: CASSLMGGYEQYF.

In nucleotides, the CDR3 is TGTGCCAGCAGCTTAGGGGTCCCCGGACTCACAGATACGCAGTATTTT. Amino acids: CASSLGVPGLTDTQYF. This chain uses TRBV11-2 with TRBJ2-3; a possible D gene is TRBD2 (5 bases). Looked up from germline, CDR1 is SGHAT and CDR2 is FQNNGV. V lost 1 base, J lost 2 bases, and 13 bases lay in between. The CDR3 consists of 16 residues.

The chain links TRBV2 to TRBJ2-7; D not resolved. V was cut by 5 bases and J by 5 bases, with 4 bases left in between. This CDR3 is 10 amino acids long. Germline V gene lookup returns CDR1 SNHLY and CDR2 FYNNEI. The CDR3 loop is CASSIDEQYF. The DNA of the CDR3 is TGTGCCAGCAGTATCGACGAGCAGTACTTC.

V usage is TRBV5-4 and J usage is TRBJ1-1, with 7 bases aligning to TRBD1. CDR1 is SGHNT, CDR2 YYREEE, per germline (reference sequence). This CDR3 spans 15 amino acids. V lost 0 bases to trimming and J lost 4 bases; unmatched junction nucleotides: 6. As DNA, the CDR3 is TGTGCCAGCAGCTTGGAGGCAGGGGGAAGCACTGAAGCTTTCTTT. Its translation: CASSLEAGGSTEAFF.

V is TRBV4-2 and J is TRBJ2-2; TRBD2 matches at 14 bases. The length of the CDR3 is 19 residues. Germline CDR1 and CDR2: LGHNA and YNFKEQ. The ends lost 4 bases at V and 3 bases at J; junction bases unmatched: 10. For the CDR3, the DNA is TGTGCCAGCAGCCTTCAAGGACTAGCGGGAGGTTCCGACACCGGGGAGCTGTTTTTT. It encodes CASSLQGLAGGSDTGELFF.

The chain employs TRBV4-1 and TRBJ2-5, with D unresolved. V gave up 6 bases and J gave up 3 bases, with 8 bases separating them. CDR1 and CDR2 (germline): MGHRA, YSYEKL. The CDR3 runs 12 residues. The CDR3 region has the DNA TGCGCCAGCAGGGGCACTAAAGAGACCCAGTACTTC. This encodes CASRGTKETQYF.

This clone was seen once. The chain couples TRBV7-2 to TRBJ2-3; a possible D gene is TRBD2 (6 bases). CDR3 length: 16 residues. Per germline, CDR1 SGHTA and CDR2 FQGNSA. Trimming left V 2 bases short and J 0 bases short, with 12 bases between. The CDR3 DNA is TGTGCCAGCAGCTTAATTCTAGCGAGAAGCACAGATACGCAGTATTTT. Its translation is CASSLILARSTDTQYF.

This clone appeared once. The rearrangement links TRBV20-1 to TRBJ1-1; D uncertain. The germline gives CDR1 DFQATT, CDR2 SNEGSKA (reference sequence). The ends were cut back, 4 bases at V and 3 bases at J, with 3 bases in the middle. The CDR3 spans 10 residues. For the CDR3, the DNA is TGCAGTGCTAAGGACACTGAAGCTTTCTTT. Its protein is CSAKDTEAFF.

This chain connects TRBV5-8 to TRBJ1-5, with 7 positions matching TRBD1. Germline V gene sequence: CDR1 SGHTS, CDR2 YDEGEE. V shed 0 bases and J 5 bases; nucleotides not matched to a gene: 11. The CDR3 has 17 amino acids. The CDR3 coding sequence is TGTGCCAGCAGCTTGGAATTGGGGGCGCAGGGGGATCAGCCCCAGCATTTT. Residues: CASSLELGAQGDQPQHF.

V and J are TRBV10-3 and TRBJ1-2; 8 positions match TRBD1. The CDR3 sequence is 14 residues long. The J segment lost 6 bases and the V segment lost 6 bases, leaving 9 bases of the junction unmatched. CDR1 and CDR2 from the germline V gene are ENHRY and SYGVKD. The DNA of the CDR3 is TGTGCCATCAGCGGGACAGGCCCGGGGGATGGCTACACCTTC. This translates into CAISGTGPGDGYTF.

The chain is built from TRBV19 and TRBJ2-7, with D possibly matching TRBD2 (5 bases). CDR1 and CDR2 from the germline V gene are LNHDA and SQIVND (reference sequence). Trimming removed 3 bases from V and 4 bases from J, with 13 bases in between. This CDR3 region has 14 residues. CDR3 sequence reads: CASSMAGVLYEQYF. CDR3 sequence (DNA): TGTGCCAGTAGTATGGCCGGGGTACTTTACGAGCAGTACTTC.

This chain joins TRBV5-4 and TRBJ1-2, with a possible D match to TRBD1 (6 bases). Trimming stripped 4 bases from V and 4 bases from J, with 11 bases between. CDR1 and CDR2 (germline): SGHNT, YYREEE (reference sequence). CDR3 length equals 13 residues. CDR3 sequence (DNA): TGTGCCAGCAGCGCGATACAGGGCTATGGCTACACCTTC. The encoded protein is CASSAIQGYGYTF.

The chain links TRBV7-2 to TRBJ1-5; TRBD1 matches at 7 bases. Germline trimming cut 5 bases from V and 6 bases from J; bases unmatched to any gene: 7. Germline-derived CDR1 and CDR2 are SGHTA and FQGNSA. The CDR3 covers 14 residues. This CDR3 reads CASSPGQTPQPQHF. CDR3 bases: TGTGCCAGCAGCCCGGGACAGACCCCTCAGCCCCAGCATTTT.

This chain uses TRBV6-2 or TRBV6-3 with TRBJ2-7; 9 bases align to TRBD1. The germline V gene has CDR1 MNHEY and CDR2 SVGEGT. The CDR3 sequence is 16 residues long. Unmatched junction bases numbered 8, after V lost 1 base and J lost 4 bases. The CDR3 region has the DNA TGTGCCAGCAGTTACTTGCAAATGGACAGGGGATACGAGCAGTACTTC. Translated, it gives CASSYLQMDRGYEQYF.

The rearrangement uses TRBV7-2 and TRBJ1-2; a possible D gene is TRBD1 (6 bases). CDR1 is SGHTA and CDR2 is FQGNSA in the germline V gene. This CDR3 region has 15 residues. V gave up 2 bases and J gave up 4 bases, with 14 bases separating them. The CDR3 DNA reads as TGTGCCAGCAGCTTACGAACAGGGAACGGCTATGGCTACACCTTC. Amino acids: CASSLRTGNGYGYTF.

V usage is TRBV4-1 and J usage is TRBJ2-1, with D unclear. The germline CDR1 and CDR2 sequences are MGHRA and YSYEKL. With 3 bases removed from V and 0 bases from J, the gap between germline ends came to 6 bases. The CDR3 is 14 amino acids. The CDR3 sequence: CASSHPSSYNEQFF. The CDR3 DNA is TGCGCCAGCAGCCATCCGAGCTCCTACAATGAGCAGTTCTTC.

The DNA of the CDR3 is TGTGCCAGCAGCGCGGGACAGGGGGACTATAATTCACCCCTCCACTTT. As protein: CASSAGQGDYNSPLHF. This chain links TRBV11-1 with TRBJ1-6; 11 bases align to TRBD1. The CDR3 is 16 residues long. The V segment lost 5 bases and the J segment 3 bases; nucleotides outside the gene matches: 3. CDR1 and CDR2 (germline): SGHAT, FQDESV (reference sequence).

The chain couples TRBV30 to TRBJ1-6; TRBD1 is a possible D gene (5 bases). The germline CDR1 and CDR2 sequences are GTSNPN and SVGIG (reference sequence). Between the trimmed V and J ends, which lost 3 bases and 5 bases, there was a span of 14 bases. The length of the CDR3 is 15 residues. The CDR3 sequence is CAWRTPGSDNSPLHF. CDR3 in DNA: TGTGCCTGGAGGACGCCAGGGTCTGATAATTCACCCCTCCACTTT.

The chain recombines TRBV2 with TRBJ2-5; 7 bases map to TRBD2. CDR3 size: 15 residues. Germline loops: CDR1 SNHLY, CDR2 FYNNEI. Trimming took 4 bases from V and 5 from J; bases not matched to a gene: 10. The chain's CDR3 is CASSGLGTSAETQYF. CDR3 DNA sequence: TGTGCCAGCAGTGGGTTGGGAACTAGCGCGGAGACCCAGTACTTC.

The V and J genes are TRBV7-2 and TRBJ1-2; D uncertain. V was trimmed by 0 bases and J by 4 bases, leaving 15 bases between them. There are 16 residues in the CDR3. Germline V gene data show CDR1 as SGHTA and CDR2 as FQGNSA. CDR3 amino acids: CASSLAFGSSAYGYTF. CDR3 bases: TGTGCCAGCAGCTTAGCATTTGGGTCCTCCGCCTATGGCTACACCTTC. The full variable domain, with the rest looked up from reference TRBV7-2 and TRBJ1-2, is GAGVSQSPSNKVTEKGKDVELRCDPISGHTALYWYRQSLGQGLEFLIYFQGNSAPDKSGLPSDRFSAERTGGSVSTLTIQRTQQEDSAVYLCASSLAFGSSAYGYTFGSGTRLTVV.

The rearrangement uses TRBV7-9 and TRBJ1-2; TRBD1 aligns across 8 bases. The CDR3 runs 16 residues. V gave up 6 bases and J gave up 10 bases; unmatched junction bases: 19. The germline V gene has CDR1 SEHNR and CDR2 FQNEAQ (reference sequence). The CDR3 coding sequence is TGTGCCAGCAGAATGGGGGGACAGGTGATTTCGGGTGTCTACACCTTC. This encodes CASRMGGQVISGVYTF. Together with reference TRBV7-9 and TRBJ1-2, the CDR3 gives the full variable domain: DTGVSQNPRHKITKRGQNVTFRCDPISEHNRLYWYRQTLGQGPEFLTYFQNEAQLEKSRLLSDRFSAERPKGSFSTLEIQRTEQGDSAMYLCASRMGGQVISGVYTFGSGTRLTVV.

The CDR3 sequence: CASSEVKYSNQPQHF. The CDR3, as DNA: TGCGCCAGCAGTGAGGTCAAGTATAGCAATCAGCCCCAGCATTTT. V gene TRBV10-2 combines with J gene TRBJ1-5; D is uncertain. CDR1 and CDR2 from the germline V gene are WSHSY and SAAADI. The CDR3 sequence is 15 residues long. Trimming took off 2 bases at V and 0 bases at J, with 8 bases between the two ends.

The rearrangement joins TRBV27 to TRBJ2-1; TRBD2 aligns across 7 bases. The CDR3 sequence is 15 residues long. Trimming at V came to 5 bases and at J to 5 bases, leaving 9 bases not matched to a gene. Germline V lookup: CDR1 MNHEY, CDR2 SMNVEV (reference sequence). The CDR3 nucleotides read TGTGCCAGCAGTCCCTCCGGGACTACTCACAATGAGCAGTTCTTC. This codes for CASSPSGTTHNEQFF.

The rearrangement links TRBV3-1 (or the pseudogene TRBV3-2) to TRBJ2-3, with D tentatively TRBD2 (6 bases). Germline lookup yields CDR1 LGHDT and CDR2 YNNKEL (reference sequence). The V gene lost 0 bases and the J gene lost 6 bases, with 10 bases spanning the gap. The CDR3 runs to 14 residues. The CDR3 DNA sequence: TGTGCCAGCAGCCAAGACAGGGAGGTGGATACGCAGTATTTT. Translated, it gives CASSQDREVDTQYF.

V is TRBV13 and J is TRBJ2-1, with D perhaps TRBD2 (6 bases). CDR1 and CDR2 from the germline V gene are PRHDT and FYEKMQ (reference sequence). This CDR3 is built from 12 residues. With 4 bases removed from V and 10 bases from J, the gap between germline ends came to 11 bases. As DNA, the CDR3 is TGTGCCAGCAGCTCGGGAGAAGGAGAGCAGTTCTTC. Its translation is CASSSGEGEQFF.

The rearrangement joins TRBV7-2 to TRBJ1-1; no definite D call. This CDR3 contains 13 residues. V was trimmed by 3 bases and J by 6 bases, leaving 11 bases between them. Germline V gene data show CDR1 as SGHTA and CDR2 as FQGNSA. DNA of the CDR3: TGTGCCAGCAGCTTGATACGGGGAGCTGAAGCTTTCTTT. Translation: CASSLIRGAEAFF.

The chain combines TRBV5-1 with TRBJ2-7; 7 nucleotides align to TRBD1. The CDR3 length is 16 residues. V shed 1 base, J shed 0 bases, and the junction held 7 bases outside the gene matches. CDR1 and CDR2 (germline): SGHRS, YFSETQ. The CDR3 nucleotides are TGCGCCAGCAGCTTGCTCCGGGACAGCAGCTCCTACGAGCAGTACTTC. Translating it yields CASSLLRDSSSYEQYF.